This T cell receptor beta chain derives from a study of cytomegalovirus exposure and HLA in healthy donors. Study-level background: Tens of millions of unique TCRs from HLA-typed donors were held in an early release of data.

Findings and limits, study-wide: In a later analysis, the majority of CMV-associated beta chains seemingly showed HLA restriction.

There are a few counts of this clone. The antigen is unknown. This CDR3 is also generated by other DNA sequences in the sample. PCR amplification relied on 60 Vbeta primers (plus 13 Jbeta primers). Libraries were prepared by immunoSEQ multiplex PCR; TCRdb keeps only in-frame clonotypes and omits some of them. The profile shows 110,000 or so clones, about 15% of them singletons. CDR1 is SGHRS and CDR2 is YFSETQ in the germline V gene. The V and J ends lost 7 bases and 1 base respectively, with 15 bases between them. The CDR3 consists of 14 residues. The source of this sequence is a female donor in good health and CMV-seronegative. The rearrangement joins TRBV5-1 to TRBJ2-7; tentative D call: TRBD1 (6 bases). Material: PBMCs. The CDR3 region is CASSSGTLSYEQYF. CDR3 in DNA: TGCGCCAGCTCCTCCGGGACACTATCCTACGAGCAGTACTTC.